This TCR beta chain appears in the sequencing data of a study of T cell clusters in autoimmune cytopenias (dated by TCRdb to the late 2010s). Study-wide context: Per sample, TRB sequencing gave a median depth of approximately 52,000 reads and a median of about 2,500 distinct TRB clonotypes. TRB and IGH repertoires from peripheral blood were sequenced in autoimmune cytopenia patients at active disease and during treatment follow-up, with healthy, CLL and autoimmune hepatitis controls included alongside. The goal of the study was to determine whether autoimmune cytopenia patients have a disease-specific immune repertoire signature that could serve as a blood-based biomarker. Points the paper makes about the study in general: The cluster-lack signature was not seen for secondary cytopenia versus CLL, apparently masked by the dominant lymphoma-associated repertoire. TRB repertoire shifts, with less even repertoires in secondary cytopenia and CLL, mostly reflected lymphoma bias rather than autoimmunity. Healthy donors showed almost three-fold more exclusive TRB clusters than active autoimmune hepatitis patients, consistent with an autoimmunity-wide signature. The T cell clusters were defined only in silico, and the functional role of the clusters was left to be validated experimentally. The GLIPH analysis suggested a lack of physiological T cell clusters in primary autoimmune cytopenia patients, since some 50 clusters were exclusive to healthy donors whereas more than 15 were exclusive to patients.

The CDR3 has 16 amino acids, counting the end cysteine and phenylalanine. Nucleotide data are not available. CDR1 LNHDA and CDR2 SQIVND are derived from the germline V gene (reference sequence). Concerning this clonotype: Its binding antigen is unknown.

TRB amplification used around 250 ng of peripheral blood genomic DNA, 41,000 or so genome equivalents, per sample. To amplify TRB rearrangements, a touch-down multiplex PCR protocol was run with the TRB-A and TRB-B primer pools combined in a single tube. Illumina adapters and sample indices were added to the amplicons through two consecutive PCR reactions using Phusion HS II polymerase. Amplicons were gel-purified with the NucleoSpin Gel and PCR Clean-up kit, then quantified by Qubit and quality-checked on an Agilent 2100 Bioanalyzer. Sequencing of the libraries was done on an Illumina MiSeq with paired-end, single-indexed, 600-cycle runs. The original methods were these. TRB reads were aligned and assembled with MiXCR version 2.1.12 using the default MiXCR reference library. A clone was defined by each unique CDR3 nucleotide sequence, and the analysis included only productive sequences with two or more reads. Repertoire diversity was assessed with alpha-parameterized diversity profiles (alpha 0 to 5), including the Shannon (alpha 1) and Simpson (alpha 2) indices, which were computed with an R script. The tcR package was used to compute combinatorial TRB VJ usage, and cohorts were compared on this usage by principal component analysis with ade4. Using GLIPH, TCRbeta CDR3s were clustered on pairs of cohorts matched for age and read depth, and a Wilcoxon test was used to compare cluster frequencies. Each CDR3 protein sequence appears as one entry after TCRdb reprocessed the reads, and no DNA is included. These V and J calls originate from TCRdb's pipeline instead of the authors' own analysis. The table for this sample shows more than 6,500 distinct CDR3 sequences. Around 23% of the sample belongs to the ten largest clones.

Sequenced material: peripheral blood. The chain is made from TRBV19 and TRBJ1-5. This TCR was sampled from a human donor with an autoimmune cytopenia or autoimmune hepatitis (not recorded which). The CDR3 protein: CASSILGTLSNQPQHF. Extended through the reference TRBV19 and TRBJ1-5 proteins, this CDR3 yields the full variable domain: DGGITQSPKYLFRKEGQNVTLSCEQNLNHDAMYWYRQDPGQGLRLIYYSQIVNDFQKGDIAEGYSVSREKKESFPLTVTSAQKNPTAFYLCASSILGTLSNQPQHFGDGTRLSIL.